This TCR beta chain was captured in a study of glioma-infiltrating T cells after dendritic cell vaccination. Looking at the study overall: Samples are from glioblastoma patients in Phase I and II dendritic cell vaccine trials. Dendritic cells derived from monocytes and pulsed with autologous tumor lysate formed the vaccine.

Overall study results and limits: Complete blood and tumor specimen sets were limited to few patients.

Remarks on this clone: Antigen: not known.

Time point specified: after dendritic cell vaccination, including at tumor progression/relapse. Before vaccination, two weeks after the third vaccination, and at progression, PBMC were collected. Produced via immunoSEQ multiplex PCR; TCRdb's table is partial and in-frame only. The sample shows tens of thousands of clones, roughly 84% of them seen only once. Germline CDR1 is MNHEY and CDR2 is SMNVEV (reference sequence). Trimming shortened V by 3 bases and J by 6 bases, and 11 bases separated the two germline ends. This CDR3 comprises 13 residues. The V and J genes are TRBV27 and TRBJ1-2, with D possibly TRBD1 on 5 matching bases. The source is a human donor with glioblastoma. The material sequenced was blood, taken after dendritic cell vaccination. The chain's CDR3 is CASSFEGRDGYTF. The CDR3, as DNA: TGTGCCAGCAGTTTTGAGGGGAGGGATGGCTACACCTTC.